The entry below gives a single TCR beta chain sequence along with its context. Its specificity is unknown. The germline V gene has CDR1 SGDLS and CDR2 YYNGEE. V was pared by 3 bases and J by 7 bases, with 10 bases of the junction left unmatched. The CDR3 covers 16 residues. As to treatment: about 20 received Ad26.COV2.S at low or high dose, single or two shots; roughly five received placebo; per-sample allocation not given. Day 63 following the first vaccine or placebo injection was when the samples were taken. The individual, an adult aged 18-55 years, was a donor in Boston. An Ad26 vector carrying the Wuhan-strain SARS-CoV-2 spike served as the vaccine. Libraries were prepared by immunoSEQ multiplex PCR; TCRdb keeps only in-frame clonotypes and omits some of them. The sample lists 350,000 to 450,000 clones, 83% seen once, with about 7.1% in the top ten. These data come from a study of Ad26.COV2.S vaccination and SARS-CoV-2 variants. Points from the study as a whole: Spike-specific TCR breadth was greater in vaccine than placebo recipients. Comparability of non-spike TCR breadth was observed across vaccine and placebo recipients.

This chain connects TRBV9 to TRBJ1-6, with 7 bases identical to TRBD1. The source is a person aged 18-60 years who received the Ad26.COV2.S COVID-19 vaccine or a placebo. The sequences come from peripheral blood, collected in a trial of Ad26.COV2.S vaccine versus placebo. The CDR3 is CASSASGTDLNSPLHF. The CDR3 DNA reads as TGTGCCAGCAGCGCATCCGGGACAGACTTAAATTCACCCCTCCACTTT.